The 5 T cell receptor beta chains in this list originate from one sample, sequenced in a study of T cell changes during pregnancy in multiple sclerosis. Only in-frame clones appear in the TCRdb table, and some are missing; sequencing was by immunoSEQ multiplex PCR. This sample yields 70,000 to 90,000 clones, of which over 80% are seen a single time; about 0.93% belongs to the top ten. Sequences were derived from peripheral blood, sampled in the first trimester of pregnancy. All receptors derive from a female donor with multiple sclerosis, enrolled in a pregnancy study.

The J gene is TRBJ2-1, the V gene TRBV5-4; 9 bases line up with TRBD2. In germline, CDR1 is SGHNT, CDR2 YYREEE (reference sequence). This CDR3 has 15 residues. Trimming cost V 4 bases and J 1 base; bases outside gene matches: 3. CDR3 residues: CASSRTSASYNEQFF. CDR3 coding DNA: TGTGCCAGCAGCAGGACTAGCGCATCCTACAATGAGCAGTTCTTC. The full variable domain, its missing parts supplied by reference TRBV5-4 and TRBJ2-1, is ETGVTQSPTHLIKTRGQQVTLRCSSQSGHNTVSWYQQALGQGPQFIFQYYREEENGRGNFPPRFSGLQFPNYSSELNVNALELDDSALYLCASSRTSASYNEQFFGPGTRLTVL.

The chain links TRBV18 to TRBJ1-1, with D uncertain. Germline V lookup: CDR1 KGHSH, CDR2 LQKENI. V dropped 4 bases and J dropped 9 bases, with 12 bases sitting between them. The CDR3 is made up of 12 amino acids. The CDR3 reads CASSQSYDKAFF. The CDR3 coding sequence is TGTGCCAGCTCACAGTCCTACGATAAAGCTTTCTTT.

V and J are TRBV27 and TRBJ1-2; D may be TRBD1 (6 bases). CDR3 length: 15 residues. With 6 bases removed from V and 8 bases from J, the gap between germline ends came to 22 bases. Germline V gene data show CDR1 as MNHEY and CDR2 as SMNVEV (reference sequence). For the CDR3, the DNA is TGTGCCAGCAGCTTTGGTCAGGGGATAGCTAAGGGCTACACCTTC. Protein product: CASSFGQGIAKGYTF.

The chain has TRBV14 and TRBJ2-2; maybe TRBD1 (5 bases). The CDR3 totals 16 residues. CDR1 is SGHDN, CDR2 FVKESK, per germline. Deletions cut 4 bases from V and 6 bases from J, with 18 bases between. In nucleotides, the CDR3 is TGTGCCAGCAGCCTGGGAACGATCAGGGTCTCCGGGGAGCTGTTTTTT. Amino acids: CASSLGTIRVSGELFF.

This chain uses TRBV19 with TRBJ1-1; a weak D match, TRBD1 (5 bases). The V and J ends lost 2 bases and 1 base respectively, with 8 bases between them. CDR1 LNHDA and CDR2 SQIVND come from the germline V gene (reference sequence). The CDR3 consists of 14 residues. The CDR3, as DNA: TGTGCCAGTAGTATACAGGGAGGGAACACTGAAGCTTTCTTT. Translated, it gives CASSIQGGNTEAFF.